A single sample is the source of the 22 T cell receptor beta chains below, sequenced in a study of CD8 T cells in Susac syndrome (dated by TCRdb to between 2019 and 2020). The library was made by the immunoSEQ multiplex PCR assay. RNA was extracted with the RNeasy kit and roughly 0.45 to 1 ug was reverse transcribed using random hexamers. TCRdb reran the public reads through fastp at Q25 and MiXCR, keeping productive beta chains. CDR3 protein duplicates are merged, each entry listing the most common genes and DNA. The sample has around 270,000 distinct CDR3 sequences on record, 75% to 85% of them singletons. Together, the top ten hold 0.2% to 0.25% of the sample. The sequenced sample was CD8+ T cells from PBMCs. The receptors stem from a human donor with multiple sclerosis.

The V call is TRBV9, the J call TRBJ2-7, with TRBD2 matching 7 bases. Per the germline V gene, CDR1 is SGDLS and CDR2 is YYNGEE. This CDR3 is 15 amino acids long. With 4 bases clipped from V and 2 bases from J, the junction kept 9 bases outside the gene matches. In DNA form, the CDR3 reads TGTGCCAGCAGCTTTCAGCGGGACCCGCCCTACGAGCAGTACTTC. Amino acids: CASSFQRDPPYEQYF.

J is TRBJ2-5 and V is TRBV14; perhaps TRBD2 as D (6 bases). Germline CDR1 is SGHDN and CDR2 is FVKESK. CDR3 length equals 16 residues. V gave up 4 bases and J gave up 3 bases, with 18 bases separating them. The CDR3 protein is CASSPEGVREEETQYF. CDR3 DNA: TGTGCCAGCAGCCCCGAAGGGGTAAGGGAGGAAGAGACCCAGTACTTC.

This clonotype was observed a few times. The chain links TRBV6-5 to TRBJ2-7; D remains unclear. Trimming cost V 2 bases and J 3 bases, with 8 bases left between them. The CDR3 contains 13 residues. Looked up from germline, CDR1 is MNHEY and CDR2 is SVGAGI. Here the CDR3 DNA reads TGTGCCAGCAGTTACACCGGAGTCTACGAGCAGTACTTC. Encoded protein: CASSYTGVYEQYF.

The genes are TRBV6-1 and TRBJ1-1; D call uncertain. CDR3 size: 11 residues. CDR1 is MNHNS and CDR2 is SASEGT in the germline V gene. V was trimmed by 2 bases and J by 11 bases, leaving 9 bases between them. The chain's CDR3 is CASSETREAFF. The CDR3 DNA follows: TGTGCCAGCAGTGAAACGAGAGAGGCTTTCTTT.

About this clonotype itself: The limits of the CDR3 on the DNA are not certain, so only TCRdb's listed CDR3 is given. The chain employs TRBV6-2 or TRBV6-3 and TRBJ1-1; TRBD1, as called in the table, went unchecked against the DNA. CDR1 MNHEY and CDR2 SVGEGT come from the germline V gene. The CDR3 spans 13 amino acids, including both terminal residues. The CDR3 sequence is CASSSGENTEAFF.

V gene TRBV27 combines with J gene TRBJ2-3, with D possibly being TRBD1 (6 bases). Germline CDR1 reads MNHEY; CDR2 reads SMNVEV (reference sequence). This CDR3 has 14 amino acids. Trimming took 2 bases from V and 4 from J, leaving 10 bases between them. The CDR3 coding sequence is TGTGCCAGCAGTTTAATGGCAGGGGCAGATACGCAGTATTTT. Protein sequence: CASSLMAGADTQYF.

CDR3 region: CASSFMGGASGNTIYF. DNA of the CDR3: TGTGCCAGCAGCTTTATGGGGGGCGCATCAGGAAACACCATATATTTT. The V gene is TRBV5-4, the J gene TRBJ1-3, with D possibly being TRBD1 (6 bases). V dropped 2 bases and J dropped 4 bases, with 16 bases sitting between them. This CDR3 is built from 16 residues. Per germline, CDR1 SGHNT and CDR2 YYREEE (reference sequence).

This clonotype was counted once. The rearrangement uses TRBV27 and TRBJ1-1; 7 positions agree with TRBD1. Germline CDR1 reads MNHEY; CDR2 reads SMNVEV (reference sequence). V lost 0 bases to trimming and J lost 0 bases; unmatched junction nucleotides: 7. This CDR3 comprises 17 residues. CDR3 nucleotides: TGTGCCAGCAGTTTATCCCATACAGGGGACATGAACACTGAAGCTTTCTTT. Translated: CASSLSHTGDMNTEAFF.

The chain links TRBV7-9 to TRBJ2-1; D call uncertain. V was shortened by 5 bases and J by 5 bases, with 10 bases between the two germline ends. The germline CDR1 and CDR2 sequences are SEHNR and FQNEAQ (reference sequence). The CDR3 loop spans 13 amino acids. The CDR3 sequence: CASSKVIHNEQFF. Here the CDR3 DNA reads TGTGCCAGCAGCAAAGTAATACACAATGAGCAGTTCTTC.

This clonotype was seen just once. The chain recombines TRBV7-8 with TRBJ2-1, with D unclear. Trimming removed 1 base at V and 3 bases at J, with 7 bases between. In germline, CDR1 is SGHVS, CDR2 FQNEAQ. The CDR3 is made up of 14 amino acids. In DNA form, the CDR3 reads TGTGCCAGCAGCTTAGGGTCGAACTACAATGAGCAGTTCTTC. This codes for CASSLGSNYNEQFF.

CDR3: CAWSFTSDSPLHF. DNA for the CDR3: TGTGCCTGGAGTTTTACATCGGATTCACCCCTCCACTTT. The V call is TRBV30, the J call TRBJ1-6; D is ambiguous. Trimming removed 2 bases from V and 8 bases from J, with 10 bases in between. The CDR3 runs to 13 residues. The germline V gene has CDR1 GTSNPN and CDR2 SVGIG (reference sequence).

This clonotype was observed many times. The V call is TRBV19, the J call TRBJ2-7, with TRBD1 identical over 9 bases. The CDR3 extends over 13 amino acids. Trimming removed 9 bases from V and 4 bases from J; junction bases left unmatched: 7. Germline loops: CDR1 LNHDA, CDR2 SQIVND (reference sequence). DNA for the CDR3: TGTGCCAGCAGCCCCGGGACAGGGTACGAGCAGTACTTC. It codes for CASSPGTGYEQYF.

This clonotype turned up a few times. This sequence joins TRBV6-5 and TRBJ2-7; 9 bases match TRBD2. The CDR3 spans 14 residues. Germline CDR1 reads MNHEY; CDR2 reads SVGAGI. V lost 5 bases and J lost 2; bases outside the gene matches: 4. The CDR3: CASSLAGLTYEQYF. The DNA of the CDR3 is TGTGCCAGCAGTCTAGCGGGGTTGACCTACGAGCAGTACTTC.

The V call is TRBV10-3, the J call TRBJ2-1; TRBD2 is a possible D gene (5 bases). The CDR3 contains 20 residues. CDR1 and CDR2 (germline): ENHRY, SYGVKD. Trimming cost V 0 bases and J 7 bases, with 28 bases left between them. CDR3 protein: CAISESKGPILRAFGNEQFF. The CDR3 DNA reads TGTGCCATCAGTGAGTCGAAAGGACCAATCCTGAGGGCTTTCGGGAATGAGCAGTTCTTC.

In its sample, this clonotype was seen a few times. V is TRBV4-1 and J is TRBJ2-7; TRBD2 might be the D (6 bases). The V gene lost 0 bases and the J gene lost 2 bases, with 11 bases spanning the gap. Looked up from germline, CDR1 is MGHRA and CDR2 is YSYEKL. The CDR3 loop spans 15 amino acids. The CDR3 here is CASSQEWTTAYEQYF. Here the CDR3 DNA reads TGCGCCAGCAGCCAAGAATGGACTACTGCCTACGAGCAGTACTTC.

The V call is TRBV27, the J call TRBJ1-2; D may be TRBD1 (6 bases). Trimming cost V 0 bases and J 8 bases, with 22 bases left between them. Germline V gene sequence: CDR1 MNHEY, CDR2 SMNVEV (reference sequence). This CDR3 is 17 amino acids long. The DNA for the CDR3 is TGTGCCAGCAGTTTATCGCGGGTGGCAGGGGATGAAAGGGGCTACACCTTC. It specifies CASSLSRVAGDERGYTF.

The V call is TRBV12-3 or TRBV12-4, the J call TRBJ2-1; D ambiguous. The CDR3 has 13 amino acids. V was trimmed by 3 bases and J by 3 bases, leaving 6 bases between them. The CDR3 DNA follows: TGTGCCAGCAGTTTTGCTGACTACAATGAGCAGTTCTTC. Protein: CASSFADYNEQFF.

This CDR3 is CSVELDGTGNQPQHF. For the CDR3, the DNA is TGCAGCGTTGAACTCGACGGGACAGGCAATCAGCCCCAGCATTTT. The chain carries TRBV29-1 and TRBJ1-5, with TRBD1 matching 7 bases. Trimming took 2 bases from V and 2 from J; bases not matched to a gene: 6. This CDR3 is built from 15 residues. Germline lookup yields CDR1 SQVTM and CDR2 ANQGSEA.

V and J are TRBV27 and TRBJ2-1; 7 nucleotides align to TRBD2. This CDR3 is built from 17 residues. V lost 5 bases and J lost 3; bases outside the gene matches: 13. The germline V gene encodes CDR1 MNHEY and CDR2 SMNVEV (reference sequence). CDR3 nucleotides: TGTGCCAGCAGTCCCCACCTAGCGGACTATCGCTACAATGAGCAGTTCTTC. Protein: CASSPHLADYRYNEQFF.

The CDR3, as DNA: TGTGCCAGCTCTTATCAGGGTAACAATGAGCAGTTCTTC. It specifies CASSYQGNNEQFF. The chain employs TRBV27 and TRBJ2-1, with D maybe TRBD1 (5 bases). Germline V gene lookup returns CDR1 MNHEY and CDR2 SMNVEV (reference sequence). The length of the CDR3 is 13 residues. V was cut by 8 bases and J by 5 bases, with 13 bases left in between.

The V and J genes are TRBV13 and TRBJ2-1, with D possibly being TRBD2 (6 bases). V dropped 1 base and J dropped 5 bases, with 9 bases sitting between them. Germline loops: CDR1 PRHDT, CDR2 FYEKMQ (reference sequence). The CDR3 contains 14 residues. The CDR3 region has the DNA TGTGCCAGCAGCTTAGACGGGAGTGACAATGAGCAGTTCTTC. It yields the protein CASSLDGSDNEQFF.

The V gene is TRBV30, the J gene TRBJ1-4, with D hard to call. Per the germline V gene, CDR1 is GTSNPN and CDR2 is SVGIG (reference sequence). With 3 bases removed from V and 3 bases from J, the gap between germline ends came to 11 bases. This CDR3 is 14 amino acids long. Written as DNA, the CDR3 is TGTGCCTGGAGAGGCGGAACTTCTAATGAAAAACTGTTTTTT. Its protein is CAWRGGTSNEKLFF.